The rows below give T cell receptor beta chains drawn from one sample of a study of cytomegalovirus exposure and HLA in healthy donors. Libraries were prepared by immunoSEQ multiplex PCR; TCRdb keeps only in-frame clonotypes and omits some of them. Here the sample spans some 160,000 clones, roughly 82% being singletons. The sample was PBMCs. The receptor source for this set is a male donor in good health and CMV-seronegative. Each CDR3 is given without its conserved first and last residue. Each record gives: CDR3 protein, V gene, CDR3 length, J gene.

ASTRQGATYNEQF,TRBV19,13,TRBJ2-1
ASSALGRARGETQY,TRBV2,14,TRBJ2-5
ASKLRLEARNRF,TRBV2,12,TRBJ2-1
ASSYGRAYEQY,TRBV6-5,11,-
SARGQGRNTIY,TRBV29-1,11,TRBJ1-3
ASSSGWTSGPPYEQY,TRBV7-2,15,TRBJ2-7
TSRNSRGLAGGTSYNEQF,TRBV1,18,TRBJ2-1
ASSSWTGSTEAF,TRBV28,12,TRBJ1-1
ASRRRGVAQETQY,TRBV2,13,TRBJ2-5
ASSSGNRGHEKLF,TRBV18,13,TRBJ1-4
ASSPGTTFYEQY,TRBV9,12,TRBJ2-7
ASSSQGGLNEKLF,TRBV7-2,13,TRBJ1-4
ASSEVLGETQY,TRBV6-1,11,TRBJ2-5
ASSQDRAYEQY,TRBV19,11,TRBJ2-7
ASSPRPSGTNEKLF,TRBV5-4,14,TRBJ1-4
ASSVGQGNQPQH,TRBV9,12,TRBJ1-5
ASNDGGASGRTETQY,TRBV19,15,TRBJ2-5
ASSAQGRRGADEQY,TRBV9,14,TRBJ2-7
ASSSTREGYGYT,TRBV27,12,TRBJ1-2
ASSRTGVANYGYT,TRBV11-2,13,TRBJ1-2
ASSRGGDTQY,TRBV6-5,10,TRBJ2-3
ASSASGGGIGMGNEQF,TRBV9,16,TRBJ2-1
ASSFSTGGYGYT,TRBV11-1,12,TRBJ1-2
ASSSPRDRGPEQY,TRBV7-2,13,TRBJ2-7
ASSPRGASGQETQY,TRBV7-9,14,TRBJ2-5
ASSQDEYSGTGELF,TRBV4-2,14,TRBJ2-2
ATSRDRFNEQF,TRBV15,11,TRBJ2-1
ASYPGGTGELF,TRBV6-1,11,TRBJ2-2
ASSAGLAGVNNEQF,TRBV27,14,TRBJ2-1
ATSRAGGTGRVEQY,TRBV15,14,TRBJ2-7
ASSPSGPSSYEQY,TRBV11-2,13,TRBJ2-7
ASSSERGGRETQY,TRBV7-8,13,TRBJ2-5
ASRLDGGSQPQH,TRBV2,12,TRBJ1-5
ASSSGSRATGEQF,TRBV11-1,13,TRBJ2-1
SSSLLNYGYT,TRBV7-9,10,TRBJ1-2
ASRSTGASADTQY,TRBV7-6,13,TRBJ2-3
ASSQDWSLRGAQY,TRBV14,13,TRBJ2-5
ASSYSGTGGNQPQH,TRBV6-5,14,TRBJ1-5
ASSKGGGGGDEQF,TRBV19,13,TRBJ2-1
ASSLVPGANSPLH,TRBV11-2,13,TRBJ1-6